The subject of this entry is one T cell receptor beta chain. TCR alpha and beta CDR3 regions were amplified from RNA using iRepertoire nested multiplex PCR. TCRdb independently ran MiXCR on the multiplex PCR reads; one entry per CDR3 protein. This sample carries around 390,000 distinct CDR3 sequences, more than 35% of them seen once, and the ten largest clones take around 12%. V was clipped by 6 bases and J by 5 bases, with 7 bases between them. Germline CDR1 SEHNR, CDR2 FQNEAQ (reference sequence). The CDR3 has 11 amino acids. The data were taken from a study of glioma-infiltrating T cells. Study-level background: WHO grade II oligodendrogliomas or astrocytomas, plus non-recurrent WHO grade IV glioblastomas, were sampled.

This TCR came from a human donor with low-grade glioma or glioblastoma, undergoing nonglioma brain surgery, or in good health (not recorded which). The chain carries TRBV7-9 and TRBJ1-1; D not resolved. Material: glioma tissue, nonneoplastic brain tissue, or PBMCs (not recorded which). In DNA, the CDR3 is TGTGCCAGCAGGGTCGGGACTGAAGCTTTCTTT. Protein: CASRVGTEAFF.